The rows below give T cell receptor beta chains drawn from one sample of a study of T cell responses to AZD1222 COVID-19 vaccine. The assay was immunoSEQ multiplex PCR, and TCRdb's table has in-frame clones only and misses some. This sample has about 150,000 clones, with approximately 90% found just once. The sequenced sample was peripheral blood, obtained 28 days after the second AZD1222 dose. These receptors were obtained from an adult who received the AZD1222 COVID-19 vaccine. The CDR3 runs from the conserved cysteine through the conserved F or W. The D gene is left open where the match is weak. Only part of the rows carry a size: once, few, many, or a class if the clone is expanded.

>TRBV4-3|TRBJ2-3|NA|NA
CASSHSAGEDTQYF
TGCGCCAGCAGCCACTCAGCCGGTGAGGATACGCAGTATTTT
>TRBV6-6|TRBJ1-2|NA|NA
CASRNDLYGYTF
TGTGCCAGCAGAAACGACCTATATGGCTACACCTTC
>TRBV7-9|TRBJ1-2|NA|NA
CASSLSSRGYTF
TGTGCCAGCAGCTTAAGTTCGCGGGGCTACACCTTC
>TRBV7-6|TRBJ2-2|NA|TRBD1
CASSAGQGRTGELFF
TGTGCCAGCAGCGCAGGACAGGGGCGCACCGGGGAGCTGTTTTTT
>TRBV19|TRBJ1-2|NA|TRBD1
CASSMTFGQGAVGYTF
TGTGCCAGTAGTATGACGTTTGGACAGGGGGCAGTTGGCTACACCTTC
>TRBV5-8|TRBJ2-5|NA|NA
CASSHRRRQETQYF
TGTGCCAGCAGCCACCGGCGGAGGCAGGAGACCCAGTACTTC
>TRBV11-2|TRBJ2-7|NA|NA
CASTAMGAEQYF
TGTGCCAGCACCGCAATGGGTGCCGAGCAGTACTTC
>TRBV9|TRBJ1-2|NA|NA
CASSVASNYGYTF
TGTGCCAGCAGCGTAGCGAGCAACTATGGCTACACCTTC
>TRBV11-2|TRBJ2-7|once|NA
CASSLASSRTYEQYF
TGTGCCAGCAGCTTGGCGTCTAGCAGAACCTACGAGCAGTACTTC
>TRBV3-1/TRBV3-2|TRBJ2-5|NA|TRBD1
CASSLGTGGDQYF
TGTGCCAGCAGCCTAGGGACAGGGGGTGACCAGTACTTC
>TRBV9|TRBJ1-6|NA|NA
CASSVSPGESPLHF
TGTGCCAGCAGCGTATCTCCGGGGGAATCACCCCTCCACTTT
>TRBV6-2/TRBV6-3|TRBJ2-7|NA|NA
CASSYESRGEQYF
TGTGCCAGCAGTTATGAGTCAAGGGGCGAGCAGTACTTC
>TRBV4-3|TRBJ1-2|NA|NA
CASSQERGALSGYTF
TGCGCCAGCAGTCAAGAACGGGGGGCTTTGAGTGGCTACACCTTC
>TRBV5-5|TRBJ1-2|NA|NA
CASSSSTNYGYTF
TGTGCCAGCAGCTCCTCTACAAACTATGGCTACACCTTC
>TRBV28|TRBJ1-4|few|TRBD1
CASSRRVLTGRVTNEKLFF
TGTGCCAGCAGCCGACGAGTCCTGACAGGGCGAGTAACTAATGAAAAACTGTTTTTT
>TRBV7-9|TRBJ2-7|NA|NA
CASSFWGGYSYEQYF
TGTGCCAGCAGCTTTTGGGGGGGCTACTCCTACGAGCAGTACTTC
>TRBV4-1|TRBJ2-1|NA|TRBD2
CASSPPPGASGSSYNEQFF
TGCGCCAGCAGCCCCCCACCTGGGGCTAGCGGGAGCTCCTACAATGAGCAGTTCTTC
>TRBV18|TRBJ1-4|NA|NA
CASTNRVGEKLFF
TGTGCCAGCACGAACAGGGTCGGGGAAAAACTGTTTTTT
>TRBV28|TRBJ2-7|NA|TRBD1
CASKKGQGGYEQYF
TGTGCCAGCAAGAAAGGACAGGGTGGCTACGAGCAGTACTTC
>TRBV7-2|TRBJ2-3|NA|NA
CASSPPAGGGTDTQYF
TGTGCCAGCAGCCCCCCCGCCGGAGGAGGGACAGATACGCAGTATTTT
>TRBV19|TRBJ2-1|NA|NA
CASSNGRGLRQFF
TGTGCCAGTAGTAATGGGAGGGGGCTTAGGCAGTTCTTC
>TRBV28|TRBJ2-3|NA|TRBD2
CASSLAAGGPTDTQYF
TGTGCCAGCAGTTTAGCGGCGGGAGGGCCAACAGATACGCAGTATTTT
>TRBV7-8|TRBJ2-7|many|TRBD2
CASSIGRFSYEQYF
TGTGCCAGCAGCATCGGGAGGTTTTCCTACGAGCAGTACTTC
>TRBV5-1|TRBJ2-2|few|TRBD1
CASSLRGPGTGELFF
TGCGCCAGCAGCTTGAGGGGGCCGGGCACCGGGGAGCTGTTTTTT
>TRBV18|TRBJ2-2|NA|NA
CASSPLRSNTGELFF
TGTGCCAGCTCACCATTGCGTTCGAACACCGGGGAGCTGTTTTTT
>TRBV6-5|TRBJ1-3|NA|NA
CASTKEAGNTIYF
TGTGCCAGTACCAAAGAGGCTGGAAACACCATATATTTT
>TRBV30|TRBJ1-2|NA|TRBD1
CAFPQSGTGRSYTF
TGTGCTTTCCCACAATCCGGGACAGGGAGAAGCTACACCTTC
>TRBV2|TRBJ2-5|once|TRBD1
CASSEARTGELETQYF
TGTGCCAGCAGTGAAGCAAGGACAGGGGAATTGGAGACCCAGTACTTC
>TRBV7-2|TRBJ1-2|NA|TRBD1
CASSRDRGANYGYTF
TGTGCCAGCAGCCGGGACAGGGGAGCTAACTATGGCTACACCTTC